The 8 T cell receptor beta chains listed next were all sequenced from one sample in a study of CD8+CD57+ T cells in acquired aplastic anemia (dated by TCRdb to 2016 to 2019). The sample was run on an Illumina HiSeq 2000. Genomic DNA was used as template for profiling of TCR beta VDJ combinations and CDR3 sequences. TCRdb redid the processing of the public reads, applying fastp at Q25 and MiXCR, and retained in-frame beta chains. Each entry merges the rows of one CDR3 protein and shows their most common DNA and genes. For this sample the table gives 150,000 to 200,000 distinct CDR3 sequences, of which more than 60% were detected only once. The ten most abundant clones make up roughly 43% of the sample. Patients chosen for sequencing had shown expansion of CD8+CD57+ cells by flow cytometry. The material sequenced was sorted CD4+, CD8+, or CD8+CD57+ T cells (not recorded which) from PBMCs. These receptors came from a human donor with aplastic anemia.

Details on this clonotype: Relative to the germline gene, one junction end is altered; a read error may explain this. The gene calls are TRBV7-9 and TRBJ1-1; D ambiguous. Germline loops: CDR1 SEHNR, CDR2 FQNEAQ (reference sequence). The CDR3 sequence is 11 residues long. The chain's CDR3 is CVSSLNTEAFF. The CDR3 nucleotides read TGTGTCAGCAGCTTAAACACTGAAGCTTTCTTT.

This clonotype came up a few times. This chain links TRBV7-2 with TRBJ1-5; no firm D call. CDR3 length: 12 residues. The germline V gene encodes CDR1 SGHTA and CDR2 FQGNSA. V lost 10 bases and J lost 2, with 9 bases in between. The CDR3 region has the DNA TGTGCCACCCGGGGAGGCAATCAGCCCCAGCATTTT. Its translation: CATRGGNQPQHF.

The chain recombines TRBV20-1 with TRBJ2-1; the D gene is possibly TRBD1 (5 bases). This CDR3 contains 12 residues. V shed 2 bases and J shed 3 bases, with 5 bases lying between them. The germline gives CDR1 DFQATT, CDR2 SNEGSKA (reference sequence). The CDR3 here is CSARRGYNEQFF. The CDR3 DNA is TGCAGTGCTAGAAGGGGCTACAATGAGCAGTTCTTC.

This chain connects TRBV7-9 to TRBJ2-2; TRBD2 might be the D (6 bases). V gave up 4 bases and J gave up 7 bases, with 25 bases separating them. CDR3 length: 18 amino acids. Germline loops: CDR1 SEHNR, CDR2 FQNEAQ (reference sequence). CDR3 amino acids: CASSSSILATRTVGELFF. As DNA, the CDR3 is TGTGCCAGCAGCTCCTCAATTTTAGCGACTAGAACTGTCGGGGAGCTGTTTTTT.

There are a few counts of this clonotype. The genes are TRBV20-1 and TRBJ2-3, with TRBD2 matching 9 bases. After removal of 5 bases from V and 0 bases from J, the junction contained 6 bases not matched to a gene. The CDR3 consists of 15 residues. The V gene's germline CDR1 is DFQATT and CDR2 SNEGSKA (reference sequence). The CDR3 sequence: CSADPGLASTDTQYF. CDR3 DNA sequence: TGCAGTGCTGATCCGGGACTAGCTAGCACAGATACGCAGTATTTT.

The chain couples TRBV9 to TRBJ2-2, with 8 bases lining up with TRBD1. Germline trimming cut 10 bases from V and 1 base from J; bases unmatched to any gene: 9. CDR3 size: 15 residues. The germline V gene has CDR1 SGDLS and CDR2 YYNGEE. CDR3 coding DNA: TGTGCCGGAACTTTAGGACAGGGGAACACCGGGGAGCTGTTTTTT. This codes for CAGTLGQGNTGELFF.

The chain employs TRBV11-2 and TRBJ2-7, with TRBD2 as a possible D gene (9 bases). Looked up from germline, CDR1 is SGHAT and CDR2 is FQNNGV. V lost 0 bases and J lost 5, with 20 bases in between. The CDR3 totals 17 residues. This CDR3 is CASSLDPSGTGGDEQYF. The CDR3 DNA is TGTGCCAGCAGCTTAGACCCTAGCGGGACAGGTGGCGACGAGCAGTACTTC.

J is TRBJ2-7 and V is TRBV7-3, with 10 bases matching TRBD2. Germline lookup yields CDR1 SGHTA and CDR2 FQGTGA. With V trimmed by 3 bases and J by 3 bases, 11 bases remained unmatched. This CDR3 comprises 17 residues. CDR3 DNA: TGTGCCAGCAGCTTGACTAGCGGGTCGCTTTCTGGCTACGAGCAGTACTTC. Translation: CASSLTSGSLSGYEQYF.